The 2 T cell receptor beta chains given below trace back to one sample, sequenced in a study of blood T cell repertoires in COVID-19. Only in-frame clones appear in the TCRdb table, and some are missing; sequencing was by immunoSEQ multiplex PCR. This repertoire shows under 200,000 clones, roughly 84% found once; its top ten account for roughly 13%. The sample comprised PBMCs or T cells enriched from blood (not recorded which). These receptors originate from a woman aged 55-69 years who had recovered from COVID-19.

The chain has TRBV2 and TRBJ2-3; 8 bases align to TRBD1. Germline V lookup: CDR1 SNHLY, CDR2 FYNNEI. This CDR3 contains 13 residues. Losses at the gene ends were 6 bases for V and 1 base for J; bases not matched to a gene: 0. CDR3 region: CASRGQGTDTQYF. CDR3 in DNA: TGTGCCAGCAGGGGACAGGGCACAGATACGCAGTATTTT.

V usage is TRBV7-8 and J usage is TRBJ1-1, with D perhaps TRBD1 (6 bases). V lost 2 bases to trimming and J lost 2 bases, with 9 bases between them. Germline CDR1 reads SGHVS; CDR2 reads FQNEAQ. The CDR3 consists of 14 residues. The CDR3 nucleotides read TGTGCCAGCAGCTTACTCAGGGGCAACACTGAAGCTTTCTTT. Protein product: CASSLLRGNTEAFF.